This passage covers 21 T cell receptor beta chains from one sample sequenced in a study of OX40 agonist ivuxolimab in advanced cancers. Produced via immunoSEQ multiplex PCR; TCRdb's table is partial and in-frame only. The sample yields about 60,000 clones, roughly 84% seen once. The specimen was CD4+ or CD8+ T cells sorted from blood, collected in a trial of the OX40 agonist ivuxolimab. These receptors originate from an adult with an advanced solid tumor such as melanoma, head and neck, liver or kidney cancer.

The J gene is TRBJ1-1, the V gene TRBV4-1, with D uncertain. Germline CDR1 is MGHRA and CDR2 is YSYEKL. There are 17 residues in the CDR3. V shed 0 bases and J shed 1 base, with 15 bases lying between them. In nucleotides, the CDR3 is TGCGCCAGCAGCCAAGATTCATCCGAAGGAAAGAACACTGAAGCTTTCTTT. Translated, it gives CASSQDSSEGKNTEAFF.

In this sample, this clone turned up a few times. The chain uses TRBV6-6 and TRBJ1-2, with 8 bases fitting TRBD1. The CDR3 is made up of 15 amino acids. Germline CDR1 MNHNY, CDR2 SVGAGI (reference sequence). V lost 2 bases to trimming and J lost 8 bases; unmatched junction nucleotides: 10. The CDR3 DNA follows: TGTGCCAGCAGTTACACGCAGACAGGGGCTAACGGCTACACCTTC. Its protein is CASSYTQTGANGYTF.

This chain's CDR3 is CASSPQSRGYEQYF. The DNA of the CDR3 is TGTGCCAGCTCACCACAGAGCAGGGGGTACGAGCAGTACTTC. V gene TRBV18 combines with J gene TRBJ2-7, with 7 bases identical to TRBD1. CDR3 length: 14 amino acids. V lost 1 base and J lost 4; bases outside the gene matches: 4. CDR1 and CDR2 from the germline V gene are KGHSH and LQKENI.

The CDR3 reads CASSQEWALNTEAFF. CDR3 in DNA: TGTGCCAGCAGCCAAGAATGGGCCCTGAACACTGAAGCTTTCTTT. The V gene is TRBV14, the J gene TRBJ1-1, with D unclear. The CDR3 is made up of 15 amino acids. Trimming took 0 bases from V and 0 from J, leaving 8 bases between them. Germline CDR1 reads SGHDN; CDR2 reads FVKESK.

This chain joins TRBV6-1 and TRBJ1-2; unclear D gene. There are 12 residues in the CDR3. Between the trimmed V and J ends, which lost 2 bases and 7 bases, there was a span of 8 bases. CDR1 and CDR2 (germline): MNHNS, SASEGT. The CDR3 spells CASSELGPGYTF. The CDR3 DNA is TGTGCCAGCAGTGAACTGGGCCCTGGCTACACCTTC.

The chain carries TRBV7-2 and TRBJ2-7, with TRBD1 identical over 7 bases. The CDR3 is 15 amino acids. V shed 4 bases, J shed 2 bases, and the junction held 8 bases outside the gene matches. CDR1 SGHTA and CDR2 FQGNSA come from the germline V gene. The CDR3 region is CASSSPGTDTYEQYF. The CDR3 DNA reads TGTGCCAGCAGCTCCCCCGGGACAGATACCTACGAGCAGTACTTC. The full variable domain, its missing parts supplied by reference TRBV7-2 and TRBJ2-7, is GAGVSQSPSNKVTEKGKDVELRCDPISGHTALYWYRQSLGQGLEFLIYFQGNSAPDKSGLPSDRFSAERTGGSVSTLTIQRTQQEDSAVYLCASSSPGTDTYEQYFGPGTRLTVT.

This chain joins TRBV27 and TRBJ2-3; 7 nucleotides agree with TRBD1. J gave up 6 bases and V 5 bases, and 11 bases lay outside the gene matches. The CDR3 contains 15 residues. CDR1 is MNHEY, CDR2 SMNVEV, per germline (reference sequence). CDR3 region: CASSLQGIPSDTQYF. CDR3 in DNA: TGTGCCAGCAGTCTACAGGGGATCCCCTCGGATACGCAGTATTTT.

This clone was found once. DNA of the CDR3: TGCGCCAGCAGCCTGGTCTCGTTCAGCTCTGGAAACACCATATATTTT. This translates into CASSLVSFSSGNTIYF. This chain connects TRBV5-1 to TRBJ1-3, with unresolved D. Per the germline V gene, CDR1 is SGHRS and CDR2 is YFSETQ. CDR3 length: 16 amino acids. V was pared by 4 bases and J by 0 bases, with 14 bases between. The full variable domain, its missing parts supplied by reference TRBV5-1 and TRBJ1-3, is KAGVTQTPRYLIKTRGQQVTLSCSPISGHRSVSWYQQTPGQGLQFLFEYFSETQRNKGNFPGRFSGRQFSNSRSEMNVSTLELGDSALYLCASSLVSFSSGNTIYFGEGSWLTVV.

V is TRBV18 and J is TRBJ2-7, with 7 bases aligning to TRBD2. The CDR3 length is 14 residues. V was pared by 4 bases and J by 5 bases, with 8 bases of the junction left unmatched. The V gene's germline CDR1 is KGHSH and CDR2 LQKENI. The CDR3 loop is CASSLLAGVDEQYF. In nucleotides, the CDR3 is TGTGCCAGCTCACTCCTGGCGGGGGTGGACGAGCAGTACTTC.

This clone was counted only a few times. The chain carries TRBV11-2 and TRBJ2-4, with 7 bases matching TRBD1. Germline V CDR1 and CDR2: SGHAT, FQNNGV. With 5 bases clipped from V and 6 bases from J, the junction kept 13 bases outside the gene matches. This CDR3 is 16 amino acids long. The CDR3 is CASSTQQGSAGNIQYF. As DNA, the CDR3 is TGTGCCAGCAGCACCCAACAGGGGAGCGCGGGAAACATTCAGTACTTC.

The chain couples TRBV27 to TRBJ2-7, with D unresolved. The germline V gene encodes CDR1 MNHEY and CDR2 SMNVEV (reference sequence). V was trimmed by 6 bases and J by 3 bases, leaving 15 bases between them. The CDR3 totals 14 residues. The CDR3 is CASSRARNSYEQYF. In DNA form, the CDR3 reads TGTGCCAGCAGCCGGGCACGAAATAGCTACGAGCAGTACTTC.

This clone has just a few counts. Distinct nucleotide sequences in the sample also encode this CDR3. This rearrangement joins TRBV11-2 to TRBJ1-6, with TRBD1 matching over 8 bases. CDR3 size: 15 residues. V was clipped by 0 bases and J by 7 bases; unmatched bases: 2. CDR1 and CDR2 (germline): SGHAT, FQNNGV. The CDR3 nucleotides are TGTGCCAGCAGCTTAGACCGACAGGGGAATTCACCCCTCCACTTT. Its translation is CASSLDRQGNSPLHF.

This chain joins TRBV9 and TRBJ1-4, with 8 bases aligning to TRBD1. This CDR3 is built from 14 residues. CDR1 is SGDLS, CDR2 YYNGEE, per germline. V shed 4 bases, J shed 7 bases, and the junction held 6 bases outside the gene matches. The CDR3 sequence is CASSTRGRGEKLFF. The CDR3 coding sequence is TGTGCCAGCAGCACCAGGGGGCGAGGTGAAAAACTGTTTTTT.

The chain joins TRBV25-1 to TRBJ1-2; D may be TRBD1 (6 bases). V gave up 4 bases and J gave up 8 bases, with 23 bases separating them. CDR3 length: 16 residues. Germline V CDR1 and CDR2: MGHDK, SYGVNS. CDR3 loop: CASSGGHRAMGYGYTF. CDR3 coding DNA: TGTGCCAGCAGTGGAGGGCACAGGGCTATGGGCTACGGCTACACCTTC.

The rearrangement joins TRBV9 to TRBJ1-1; D call uncertain. The CDR3 extends over 15 amino acids. V was cut by 0 bases and J by 4 bases, with 13 bases left in between. Germline CDR1 and CDR2: SGDLS and YYNGEE. CDR3 nucleotides: TGTGCCAGCAGCGTAGAAGGAAACACCATCACTGAAGCTTTCTTT. This encodes CASSVEGNTITEAFF.

This rearrangement joins TRBV7-3 to TRBJ2-1, with 13 bases matching TRBD2. The J segment lost 7 bases and the V segment lost 4 bases, leaving 4 bases of the junction unmatched. CDR3 length equals 15 residues. Germline V lookup: CDR1 SGHTA, CDR2 FQGTGA. This chain's CDR3 is CASSSGLAGVNEQFF. As DNA, the CDR3 is TGTGCCAGCAGCTCCGGACTAGCGGGGGTAAATGAGCAGTTCTTC.

The V gene is TRBV6-5, the J gene TRBJ1-2; 8 nucleotides line up with TRBD1. The junction had 3 bases not matched to a gene; V was cut back by 1 base and J by 2 bases. CDR3 length: 15 amino acids. Germline CDR1 reads MNHEY; CDR2 reads SVGAGI. In DNA form, the CDR3 reads TGTGCCAGCAGTTACTACAGGGGGGCAAACTATGGCTACACCTTC. This encodes CASSYYRGANYGYTF.

The rearrangement joins TRBV6-1 to TRBJ1-4; 10 nucleotides line up with TRBD1. The CDR3 spans 15 residues. Germline loops: CDR1 MNHNS, CDR2 SASEGT. Trimming at V came to 6 bases and at J to 7 bases, leaving 8 bases not matched to a gene. The CDR3 DNA sequence: TGTGCCAGCAGCCCCCTCCGGGACAGGGGTGAAAAACTGTTTTTT. Protein: CASSPLRDRGEKLFF.

The gene calls are TRBV18 and TRBJ1-3, with D possibly being TRBD1 (6 bases). Trimming took off 3 bases at V and 4 bases at J, with 13 bases between the two ends. The germline V gene has CDR1 KGHSH and CDR2 LQKENI. The CDR3 covers 15 residues. This CDR3 is CASSPGQLEGNTIYF. The CDR3 DNA follows: TGTGCCAGCTCACCTGGACAGCTAGAGGGAAACACCATATATTTT.

This clone was seen more than once but under ten times. The chain joins TRBV6-5 to TRBJ1-2; no firm D call. Deletions cut 2 bases from V and 2 bases from J, with 9 bases between. Germline V gene data show CDR1 as MNHEY and CDR2 as SVGAGI. This CDR3 is 14 amino acids long. The CDR3 sequence is CASSYVAGNYGYTF. CDR3 coding DNA: TGTGCCAGCAGTTACGTCGCAGGAAACTATGGCTACACCTTC.

The rearrangement joins TRBV7-8 to TRBJ1-3; D is unresolved. Germline V lookup: CDR1 SGHVS, CDR2 FQNEAQ. V lost 5 bases and J 0 bases, leaving 11 bases between the germline ends. The CDR3 sequence is 15 residues long. CDR3 sequence reads: CASSHRGSSGNTIYF. The CDR3 bases are TGTGCCAGCAGCCATCGGGGATCCTCTGGAAACACCATATATTTT.